The rows below give T cell receptor beta chains drawn from one sample of a study of blood T cell repertoires in COVID-19. TCRdb's copy holds only in-frame clones and misses some; the assay was immunoSEQ multiplex PCR. This table has about 73,000 clones, about 91% appearing once. The sample comprised peripheral blood. The receptors were gathered from an elderly man with acute or convalescent COVID-19. CDR3s include the opening cysteine and the closing phenylalanine or tryptophan. A D gene is named only where the DNA matches it firmly. Expanded clones get a size class; other rows say once, few or many, or leave the size out.

abundance	v_gene	j_gene	d_gene	CDR3nt	CDR3aa
NA	TRBV9	TRBJ2-3	NA	TGTGCCAGCAGCGTAGCTACCGGGAGCGGAGATACGCAGTATTTT	CASSVATGSGDTQYF
NA	TRBV6-6	TRBJ2-1	TRBD2	TGTGCCAGCAGTTATGGCGGGGGGTACAATGAGCAGTTCTTC	CASSYGGGYNEQFF
NA	TRBV27	TRBJ2-1	NA	TGTGCTACCGGGTACTCCTACAATGAGCAGTTCTTC	CATGYSYNEQFF
NA	TRBV30	TRBJ2-1	TRBD2	TGTGCCTGGAGTCTCACTAGCGGATCCAATGAGCAGTTCTTC	CAWSLTSGSNEQFF
few	TRBV7-3	TRBJ1-6	TRBD1	TGTGCCAGCAGCGAAAGGGAGGGTACAGGGGGCTTCCCGGGGGTTTCACCCCTCCACTTT	CASSEREGTGGFPGVSPLHF
NA	TRBV12-3/TRBV12-4	TRBJ2-7	NA	TGTGCCAGCAGTTTACCTCTAGCGGAGCAGTACTTC	CASSLPLAEQYF
NA	TRBV7-8	TRBJ1-2	TRBD1	TGTGCGAGTCAGGTCGGGACAGGGCAGGGGTATGGCTACACCTTC	CASQVGTGQGYGYTF
NA	TRBV7-3	TRBJ2-2	TRBD2	TGTGCCAGCAGTTGGAGCGGGGGGGCGAACACCGGGGAGCTGTTTTTT	CASSWSGGANTGELFF
NA	TRBV12-2	TRBJ1-3	NA	TGTGCAAGTCGCACCGGGACAGGGGGCCAATTTTCCAGAAACACCATATATTTT	CASRTGTGGQFSRNTIYF
once	TRBV9	TRBJ2-2	TRBD2	TGTGCCAGCAGCGTAGGGGCTAGCGGGGGTACCGGGGAGCTGTTTTTT	CASSVGASGGTGELFF
NA	TRBV7-6	TRBJ2-7	TRBD2	TGTGCCAGCAGCCAGGGGACTAGCGGCTCCTACGAGCAGTACTTC	CASSQGTSGSYEQYF
NA	TRBV30	TRBJ1-2	NA	TGTGCCTGGAGTAACGGGGAGGTGGAGGGCTACACCTTC	CAWSNGEVEGYTF
NA	TRBV6-2/TRBV6-3	TRBJ1-1	TRBD1	TGTGCCAGCAGTTACACGTTACGACAGGGAAAAACGAATGAAGCTTTCTTT	CASSYTLRQGKTNEAFF
NA	TRBV5-1	TRBJ2-5	TRBD2	TGCGCCAGCAGCTTGGCCTGGGACGGGGGGGCGGTCCAAGAGACCCAGTACTTC	CASSLAWDGGAVQETQYF
NA	TRBV28	TRBJ2-1	NA	TGTGCCAGCAGTTCCCAGACCGGGACTGAATCCAATGAGCAGTTCTTC	CASSSQTGTESNEQFF
NA	TRBV4-1	TRBJ2-5	NA	TGCGCCAGCAGCCAAGGGACTCAAGAGACCCAGTACTTC	CASSQGTQETQYF
NA	TRBV14	TRBJ2-5	TRBD2	TGTGCCAGCAGCCAGCTATCTAGCGGGAGGAAGGAGACCCAGTACTTC	CASSQLSSGRKETQYF
NA	TRBV12-5	TRBJ2-3	NA	TGTGCTAGTGGTAACAACACCGCAGATACGCAGTATTTT	CASGNNTADTQYF
NA	TRBV5-1	TRBJ1-1	NA	TGCGCCAGCAGCTTCGATGGGGCGAACACTGAAGCTTTCTTT	CASSFDGANTEAFF
NA	TRBV7-3	TRBJ2-1	TRBD2	TGTGCCAGCAGCCCACGGCGAGGGCAGCGGGGGGACAATGAGCAGTTCTTC	CASSPRRGQRGDNEQFF
NA	TRBV5-4	TRBJ1-2	NA	TGTGCCAGCAGCTTCCGAGCTAACTATGGCTACACCTTC	CASSFRANYGYTF
NA	TRBV30	TRBJ1-2	TRBD1	TGTGCCTGGAGTGTACAGGGGGCCTATGGCTACACCTTC	CAWSVQGAYGYTF
NA	TRBV24-1	TRBJ2-3	TRBD1	TGTGCCACCAGTGACGCCACCCGGACAGGGGGGAGCACAGATACGCAGTATTTT	CATSDATRTGGSTDTQYF
once	TRBV5-6	TRBJ2-1	TRBD2	TGTGCCAGCAGCTTGCGGGGGGGCTCCTACAATGAGCAGTTCTTC	CASSLRGGSYNEQFF
NA	TRBV5-4	TRBJ1-1	NA	TGTGCCAGCAGCGAGGCCGGGACTCCCCGGGCTTTCTTT	CASSEAGTPRAFF
NA	TRBV24-1	TRBJ1-5	NA	TGTGCCACCAGTGTGGGTCGGGGTTGGAATCAGCCCCAGCATTTT	CATSVGRGWNQPQHF
once	TRBV24-1	TRBJ1-1	NA	TGTGCCACCAGTGGCGGGTTAGGTCGGAACACTGAAGCTTTCTTT	CATSGGLGRNTEAFF
NA	TRBV19	TRBJ1-1	NA	TGTGCCAGTATCAACACAATGAACACTGAAGCTTTCTTT	CASINTMNTEAFF
NA	TRBV12-3/TRBV12-4	TRBJ2-1	NA	TGTGCCAGCAGATCCGGGGACTACAATGAGCAGTTCTTC	CASRSGDYNEQFF
NA	TRBV6-6	TRBJ1-1	TRBD1	TGTGCCAGCGGTCGGGACAGATTTAACACTGAAGCTTTCTTT	CASGRDRFNTEAFF
NA	TRBV14	TRBJ2-3	NA	TGTGCCAGCAGCCCTGCAACTAGGGCAGAGACAGATACGCAGTATTTT	CASSPATRAETDTQYF
NA	TRBV6-1	TRBJ2-7	TRBD1	TGTGCCAGCAGTGAACTGGGACAGGGGGTAAGCGAGCAGTACTTC	CASSELGQGVSEQYF
NA	TRBV21-1	TRBJ2-1	NA	TGTGCCAGCAGCGCTCTTGACAGGGCCCTACTTGTAAACCATGAGCAGTTCTTC	CASSALDRALLVNHEQFF
once	TRBV3-1/TRBV3-2	TRBJ2-2	NA	TGTGCCAGCAGCCAACCGACAGAAAACACCGGGGAGCTGTTTTTT	CASSQPTENTGELFF
NA	TRBV5-6	TRBJ2-5	TRBD1	TGTGCCAGCATGCAGGGGGCCTCGGAGACCCAGTACTTC	CASMQGASETQYF
NA	TRBV5-4	TRBJ1-2	NA	TGTGCCAGCAGCTTGACAGGGACTAACTATGGCTACACCTTC	CASSLTGTNYGYTF
NA	TRBV5-1	TRBJ1-5	TRBD1	TGCGCCAGCAGCCCGGAGACAGGGAGTGGTCAGCCCCAGCATTTT	CASSPETGSGQPQHF
NA	TRBV27	TRBJ1-5	TRBD1	TGTGCCAGCAGTTTATCGGGGACAGCTTATAGCAATCAGCCCCAGCATTTT	CASSLSGTAYSNQPQHF
NA	TRBV12-3/TRBV12-4	TRBJ1-2	TRBD1	TGTGCCAGCAGTAGGGTACAGGGGAACGGCTACACCTTC	CASSRVQGNGYTF
NA	TRBV5-1	TRBJ1-2	NA	TGCGCCAGCAGCTTGAACACTAACTATGGCTACACCTTC	CASSLNTNYGYTF